This TCR beta chain was sequenced during a study of response to subunit inactivated influenza vaccine. Points from the study as a whole: With each seasonal influenza vaccination, the authors suggested, few new T cells are recruited.

V was trimmed by 2 bases and J by 3 bases, leaving 11 bases between them. The CDR3 extends over 14 amino acids. In germline, CDR1 is LNHNV, CDR2 YYDKDF (reference sequence). TCRdb reprocessed the RT-PCR reads with MiXCR, giving one entry per CDR3 protein. The sample has 600,000 to 700,000 distinct CDR3 sequences, less than 15% seen once. In the case of this clonotype: Its specificity is not known.

The receptor was derived from a man aged 50-60 years who received an inactivated influenza vaccine. The V call is TRBV15, the J call TRBJ2-7; D is possibly TRBD2 (6 bases). This specimen was PBMCs from blood, taken less than 15 days before vaccination. The CDR3 sequence: CATSRLLSGYEQYF. In nucleotides, the CDR3 is TGTGCCACCAGCAGACTCCTTAGCGGCTACGAGCAGTACTTC.